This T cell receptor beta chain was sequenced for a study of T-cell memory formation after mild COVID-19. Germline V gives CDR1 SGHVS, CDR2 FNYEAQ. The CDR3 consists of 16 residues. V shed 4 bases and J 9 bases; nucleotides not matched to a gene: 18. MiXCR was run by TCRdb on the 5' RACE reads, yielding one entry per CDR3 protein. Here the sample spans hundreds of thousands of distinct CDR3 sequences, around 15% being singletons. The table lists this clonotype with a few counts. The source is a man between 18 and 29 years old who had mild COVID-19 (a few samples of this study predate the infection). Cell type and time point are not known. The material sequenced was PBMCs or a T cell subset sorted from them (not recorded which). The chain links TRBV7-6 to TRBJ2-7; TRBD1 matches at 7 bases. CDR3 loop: CASSSPFRDSNTGQYF. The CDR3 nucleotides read TGTGCCAGCAGCTCCCCATTTCGGGACAGCAACACCGGGCAGTACTTC.